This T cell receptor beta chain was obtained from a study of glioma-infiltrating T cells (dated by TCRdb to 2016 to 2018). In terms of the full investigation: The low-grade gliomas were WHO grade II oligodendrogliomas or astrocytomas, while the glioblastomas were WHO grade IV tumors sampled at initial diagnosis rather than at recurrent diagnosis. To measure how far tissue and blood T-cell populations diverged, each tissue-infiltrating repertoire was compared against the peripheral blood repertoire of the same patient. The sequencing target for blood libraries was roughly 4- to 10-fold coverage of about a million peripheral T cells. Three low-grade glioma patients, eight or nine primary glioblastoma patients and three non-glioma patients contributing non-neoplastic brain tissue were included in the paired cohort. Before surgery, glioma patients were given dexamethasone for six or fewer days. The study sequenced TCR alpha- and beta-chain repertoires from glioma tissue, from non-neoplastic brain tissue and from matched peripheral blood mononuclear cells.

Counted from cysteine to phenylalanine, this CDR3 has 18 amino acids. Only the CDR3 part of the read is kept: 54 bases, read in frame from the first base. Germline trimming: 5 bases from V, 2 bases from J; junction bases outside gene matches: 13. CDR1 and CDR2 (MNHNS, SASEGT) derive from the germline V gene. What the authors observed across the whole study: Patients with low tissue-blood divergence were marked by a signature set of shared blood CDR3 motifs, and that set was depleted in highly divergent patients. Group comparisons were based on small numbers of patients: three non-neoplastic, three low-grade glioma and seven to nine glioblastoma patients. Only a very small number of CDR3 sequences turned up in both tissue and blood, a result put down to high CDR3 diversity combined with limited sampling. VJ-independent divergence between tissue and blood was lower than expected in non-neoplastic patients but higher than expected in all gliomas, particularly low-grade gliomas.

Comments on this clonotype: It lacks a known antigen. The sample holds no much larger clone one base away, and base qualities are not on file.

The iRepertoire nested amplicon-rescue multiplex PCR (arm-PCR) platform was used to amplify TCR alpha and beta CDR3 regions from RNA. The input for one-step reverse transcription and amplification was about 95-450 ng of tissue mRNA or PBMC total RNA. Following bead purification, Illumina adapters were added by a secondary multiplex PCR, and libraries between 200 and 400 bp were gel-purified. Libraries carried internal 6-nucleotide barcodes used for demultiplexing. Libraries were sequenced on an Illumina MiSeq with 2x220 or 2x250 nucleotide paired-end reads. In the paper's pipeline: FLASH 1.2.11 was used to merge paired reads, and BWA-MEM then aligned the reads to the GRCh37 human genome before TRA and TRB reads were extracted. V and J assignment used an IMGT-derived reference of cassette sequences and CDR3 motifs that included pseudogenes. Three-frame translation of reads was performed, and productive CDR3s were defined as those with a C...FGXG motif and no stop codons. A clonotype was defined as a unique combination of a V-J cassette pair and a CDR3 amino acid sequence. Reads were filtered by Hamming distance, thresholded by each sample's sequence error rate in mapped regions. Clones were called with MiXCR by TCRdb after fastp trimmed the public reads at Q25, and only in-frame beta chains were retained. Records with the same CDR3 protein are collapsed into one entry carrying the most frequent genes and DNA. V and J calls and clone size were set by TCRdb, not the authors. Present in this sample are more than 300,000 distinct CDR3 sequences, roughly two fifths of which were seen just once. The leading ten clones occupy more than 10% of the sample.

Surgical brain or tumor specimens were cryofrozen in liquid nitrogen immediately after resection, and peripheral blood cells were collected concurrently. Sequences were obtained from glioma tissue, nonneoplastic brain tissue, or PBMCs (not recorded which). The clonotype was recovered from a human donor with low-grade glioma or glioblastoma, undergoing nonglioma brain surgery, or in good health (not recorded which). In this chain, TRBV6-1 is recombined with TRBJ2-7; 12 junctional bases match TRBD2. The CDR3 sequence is CASSFHGLLAGGPYEQYF. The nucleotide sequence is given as TGTGCCAGCAGTTTCCACGGACTTCTAGCGGGAGGGCCCTACGAGCAGTACTTC.